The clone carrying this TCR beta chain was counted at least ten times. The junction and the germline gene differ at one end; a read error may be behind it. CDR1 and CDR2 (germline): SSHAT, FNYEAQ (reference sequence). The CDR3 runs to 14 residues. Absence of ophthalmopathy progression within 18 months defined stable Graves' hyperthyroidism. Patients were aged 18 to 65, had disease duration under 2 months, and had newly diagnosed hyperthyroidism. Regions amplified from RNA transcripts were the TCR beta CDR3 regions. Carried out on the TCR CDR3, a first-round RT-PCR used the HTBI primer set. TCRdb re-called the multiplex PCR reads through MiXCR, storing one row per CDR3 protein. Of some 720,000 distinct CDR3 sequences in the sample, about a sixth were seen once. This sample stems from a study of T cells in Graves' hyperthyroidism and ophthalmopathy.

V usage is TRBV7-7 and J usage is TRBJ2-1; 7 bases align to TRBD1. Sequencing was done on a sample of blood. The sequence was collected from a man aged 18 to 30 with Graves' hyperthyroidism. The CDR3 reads CASSFSRDSNEQFF. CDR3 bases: TGTGCTAGCAGCTTTTCCCGGGACAGCAATGAGCAGTTCTTC.